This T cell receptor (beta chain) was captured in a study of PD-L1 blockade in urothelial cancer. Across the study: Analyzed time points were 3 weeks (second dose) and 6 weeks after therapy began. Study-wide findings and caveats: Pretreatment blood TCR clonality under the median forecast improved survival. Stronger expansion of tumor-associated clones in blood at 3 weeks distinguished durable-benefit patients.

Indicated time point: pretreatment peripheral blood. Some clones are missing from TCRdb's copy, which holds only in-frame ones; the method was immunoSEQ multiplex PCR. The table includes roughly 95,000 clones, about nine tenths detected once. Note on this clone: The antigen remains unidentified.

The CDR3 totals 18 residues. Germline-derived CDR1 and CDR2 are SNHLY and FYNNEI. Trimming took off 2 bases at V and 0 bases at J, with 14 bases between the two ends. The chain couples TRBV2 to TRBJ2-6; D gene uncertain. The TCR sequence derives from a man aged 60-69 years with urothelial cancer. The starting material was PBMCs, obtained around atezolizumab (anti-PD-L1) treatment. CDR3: CASSERKVTGSGANVLTF. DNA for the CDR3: TGTGCCAGCAGTGAACGTAAGGTCACGGGCTCTGGGGCCAACGTCCTGACTTTC.